The 21 T cell receptor beta chains below were found in one sample sequenced in a study of low-dose radiotherapy and immunotherapy resistance in tumors. TRAV- and TRBV-specific primers primed first-strand cDNA, covering alpha and beta chains. PCR amplification of the TCRs was performed with Phusion for approximately 20 PCR cycles, and it relied on a constant-region primer together with a V-primer adapter. TCRdb recomputed calls from the reads with MiXCR, one row per CDR3 protein. This sample has around 10,000 distinct CDR3 sequences, with roughly half found just once. The receptors come from a human donor with advanced metastatic prostate, ovarian, gallbladder or colorectal cancer (not recorded which). This table probably holds off-target reads from a library built for another chain.

This clonotype came up a few times. The chain carries TRBV12-3 or TRBV12-4 and TRBJ1-1; D remains unclear. The V end was cut by 3 bases, the J end by 1 base, with 6 bases between. The CDR3 runs to 13 residues. This CDR3 is CASSLKANTEAFF. DNA for the CDR3: TGTGCCAGCAGTTTGAAGGCGAACACTGAAGCTTTCTTT.

The chain employs TRBV28 and TRBJ2-7; D possibly corresponds to TRBD2 (6 bases). Germline assignment: CDR1 MDHEN and CDR2 SYDVKM. V lost 5 bases, J lost 2 bases, and 16 bases lay in between. CDR3 length: 15 amino acids. CDR3 amino acids: CASSDPGLGAYEQYF. The CDR3 DNA reads as TGTGCCAGCAGTGATCCGGGACTGGGGGCCTACGAGCAGTACTTC.

This clonotype has only a few counts. This chain uses TRBV10-3 with TRBJ1-5; TRBD1 is a possible D gene (6 bases). Trimming stripped 4 bases from V and 6 bases from J, with 10 bases between. CDR1 and CDR2 from the germline V gene are ENHRY and SYGVKD. The CDR3 extends over 13 amino acids. This CDR3 reads CAISVGGGQPQHF. Here the CDR3 DNA reads TGTGCCATCAGTGTTGGGGGCGGTCAGCCCCAGCATTTT.

This clonotype was observed a single time. The CDR3 here is CASSLIATGLTNEKLFF. In nucleotides, the CDR3 is TGCGCCAGCAGCCTCATCGCAACAGGGCTTACTAATGAAAAACTGTTTTTT. The rearrangement joins TRBV4-3 to TRBJ1-4; maybe TRBD1 (6 bases). V lost 4 bases and J 2 bases, leaving 17 bases between the germline ends. From germline, CDR1 is LGHNA and CDR2 YSLEER. This CDR3 contains 17 residues.

This chain uses TRBV5-1 with TRBJ2-1, with D unresolved. Germline values: CDR1 SGHRS, CDR2 YFSETQ. The CDR3 extends over 12 amino acids. V was trimmed by 4 bases and J by 3 bases, leaving 5 bases between them. The CDR3 region has the DNA TGCGCCAGCAGCCAAGGCTACAATGAGCAGTTCTTC. It specifies CASSQGYNEQFF.

The rearrangement links TRBV11-1 to TRBJ2-7; weak D call: TRBD1 (6 bases). Germline CDR1 SGHAT, CDR2 FQDESV (reference sequence). This CDR3 has 14 residues. The V gene lost 5 bases and the J gene lost 3 bases, with 14 bases spanning the gap. Here the CDR3 DNA reads TGTGCCAGCAGCCCAGACAGGATCCTCTACGAGCAGTACTTC. Its protein product is CASSPDRILYEQYF. The whole variable domain, remainder taken from reference TRBV11-1 and TRBJ2-7, is EAEVAQSPRYKITEKSQAVAFWCDPISGHATLYWYRQILGQGPELLVQFQDESVVDDSQLPKDRFSAERLKGVDSTLKIQPAELGDSAMYLCASSPDRILYEQYFGPGTRLTVT.

The chain recombines TRBV9 with TRBJ2-5; TRBD1 agrees at 10 bases. Germline CDR1 SGDLS, CDR2 YYNGEE. Unmatched junction bases numbered 12, after V lost 0 bases and J lost 4 bases. The CDR3 loop spans 18 amino acids. CDR3 sequence (DNA): TGTGCCAGCAGCGTAGGTCGGCTTGGGACAGGGGCCGGAGAGACCCAGTACTTC. Amino acids: CASSVGRLGTGAGETQYF.

The chain employs TRBV14 and TRBJ1-1; D remains unclear. V was cut by 4 bases and J by 7 bases, with 13 bases left in between. This CDR3 is built from 13 residues. The germline V gene has CDR1 SGHDN and CDR2 FVKESK. The CDR3 DNA reads as TGTGCCAGCAGCCCAGGATCGTGGAATGAAGCTTTCTTT. Protein sequence: CASSPGSWNEAFF.

The CDR3 loop is CASSDMRDTQYF. CDR3 sequence (DNA): TGTGCCAGCAGTGATATGAGGGATACGCAGTATTTT. The chain employs TRBV6-1 and TRBJ2-3; D is undetermined. The CDR3 contains 12 residues. Per germline, CDR1 MNHNS and CDR2 SASEGT. Deletions cut 3 bases from V and 6 bases from J, with 7 bases between.

CDR3 DNA: TGTGCCAGCAGCTTAGCACACAACACCGGGGAGCTGTTTTTT. Encoded protein: CASSLAHNTGELFF. The chain recombines TRBV7-2 with TRBJ2-2; the D is unclear. Germline loops: CDR1 SGHTA, CDR2 FQGNSA. Trimming shortened V by 0 bases and J by 2 bases, and 4 bases separated the two germline ends. CDR3 length: 14 residues.

This chain links TRBV28 with TRBJ2-3; 7 bases line up with TRBD2. The junction had 6 bases not matched to a gene; V was cut back by 5 bases and J by 1 base. The CDR3 loop spans 15 amino acids. The germline V gene encodes CDR1 MDHEN and CDR2 SYDVKM. This CDR3 is CASSVAAGGTDTQYF. Written as DNA, the CDR3 is TGTGCCAGCAGTGTCGCCGCGGGGGGCACAGATACGCAGTATTTT. Full variable domain (remainder filled in from reference TRBV28 and TRBJ2-3): DVKVTQSSRYLVKRTGEKVFLECVQDMDHENMFWYRQDPGLGLRLIYFSYDVKMKEKGDIPEGYSVSREKKERFSLILESASTNQTSMYLCASSVAAGGTDTQYFGPGTRLTVL.

The chain links TRBV2 to TRBJ1-2; TRBD1 matches at 9 bases. The V and J ends lost 6 bases and 6 bases, in that order; junction bases with no gene match: 5. The germline V gene has CDR1 SNHLY and CDR2 FYNNEI. This CDR3 has 13 amino acids. In DNA, the CDR3 is TGTGCCAGCAGCCTGGGACAGGGCAATGGCTACACCTTC. Translating it yields CASSLGQGNGYTF.

The chain combines TRBV5-6 with TRBJ2-4; 7 bases agree with TRBD1. The CDR3 is 15 residues long. V lost 4 bases and J lost 8; bases outside the gene matches: 12. Germline V gene sequence: CDR1 SGHDT, CDR2 YYEEEE. Here the CDR3 reads CASSPRLPDRDIQYF. The CDR3 coding sequence is TGTGCCAGCAGCCCCCGATTACCCGACAGGGACATTCAGTACTTC.

CDR3: CASSPAVGGTGELFF. The CDR3 nucleotides read TGTGCCAGCAGCCCCGCGGTCGGGGGCACCGGGGAGCTGTTTTTT. The chain is built from TRBV5-4 and TRBJ2-2; tentative D call: TRBD2 (6 bases). V was trimmed by 4 bases and J by 4 bases, leaving 14 bases between them. This CDR3 comprises 15 residues. Germline V gives CDR1 SGHNT, CDR2 YYREEE (reference sequence).

The chain is built from TRBV29-1 and TRBJ1-2; TRBD1 might be the D (6 bases). CDR1 SQVTM and CDR2 ANQGSEA come from the germline V gene. Trimming pared 2 bases from V and 7 bases from J, leaving 14 bases between. CDR3 length: 13 residues. The CDR3 nucleotides read TGCAGCGTTGAACTTGGGGGGGCCGGTGGCTACACCTTC. Encoded protein: CSVELGGAGGYTF.

The chain joins TRBV7-6 to TRBJ2-1; D may correspond to TRBD1 or TRBD2 (6 bases each). The CDR3 totals 16 residues. CDR1 is SGHVS, CDR2 FNYEAQ, per germline. V gave up 4 bases and J gave up 0 bases, with 13 bases separating them. The CDR3 region has the DNA TGTGCCAGCAGCTCCGAGGGGGGTAGCTCCTACAATGAGCAGTTCTTC. Amino acids: CASSSEGGSSYNEQFF.

This sequence joins TRBV29-1 and TRBJ2-7, with 7 bases that match TRBD2. Per germline, CDR1 SQVTM and CDR2 ANQGSEA. V gave up 8 bases and J gave up 6 bases; unmatched junction bases: 10. This CDR3 is 12 amino acids long. This CDR3 is CSIFREAGEQYF. CDR3 sequence (DNA): TGCAGCATCTTCCGGGAGGCAGGCGAGCAGTACTTC.

The chain couples TRBV12-3 or TRBV12-4 to TRBJ1-1, with a weak D call TRBD1 (6 bases). This CDR3 is 13 amino acids long. The V end was cut by 6 bases, the J end by 1 base, with 9 bases between. The DNA of the CDR3 is TGTGCCAGCAGACCGACAGGGAACACTGAAGCTTTCTTT. Its translation is CASRPTGNTEAFF.

The chain links TRBV28 to TRBJ2-7, with a possible D match to TRBD2 (6 bases). The CDR3 spans 14 residues. V was shortened by 4 bases and J by 1 base, with 11 bases between the two germline ends. Germline CDR1 MDHEN, CDR2 SYDVKM. The CDR3 spells CASSSPGLSYEQYF. The CDR3 bases are TGTGCCAGCAGTTCGCCGGGACTTTCCTACGAGCAGTACTTC.

This clonotype was seen only a few times. The CDR3 DNA sequence: TGTGCCAGCAAACAGGGGGCCTTGCAGCCCCAGCATTTT. It encodes CASKQGALQPQHF. This sequence joins TRBV2 and TRBJ1-5; 9 nucleotides line up with TRBD1. The CDR3 loop spans 13 amino acids. V shed 7 bases and J 7 bases; nucleotides not matched to a gene: 5. Germline-derived CDR1 and CDR2 are SNHLY and FYNNEI.

This chain joins TRBV4-1 and TRBJ1-5; tentative D call: TRBD1 (5 bases). Per germline, CDR1 MGHRA and CDR2 YSYEKL. CDR3 size: 15 residues. V was clipped by 2 bases and J by 0 bases, with 8 bases between them. CDR3 sequence (DNA): TGCGCCAGCAGCCAACCAGGGTCTAGCAATCAGCCCCAGCATTTT. Translation gives CASSQPGSSNQPQHF.